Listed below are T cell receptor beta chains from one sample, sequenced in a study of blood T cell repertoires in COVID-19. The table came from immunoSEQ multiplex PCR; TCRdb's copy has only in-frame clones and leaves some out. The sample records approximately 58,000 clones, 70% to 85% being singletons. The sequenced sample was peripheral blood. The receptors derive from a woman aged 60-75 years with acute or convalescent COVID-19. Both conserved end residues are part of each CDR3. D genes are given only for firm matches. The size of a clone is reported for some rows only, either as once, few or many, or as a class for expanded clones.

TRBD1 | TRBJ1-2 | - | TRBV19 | TGTGCCAGTACCGTCCGGGGACAGGGGGTAGAAGGCTACACCTTC | CASTVRGQGVEGYTF
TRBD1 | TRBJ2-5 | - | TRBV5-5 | TGTGCCAGCAGCTTGGAAAGGACAGGGCGGTCCCAAGAGACCCAGTACTTC | CASSLERTGRSQETQYF
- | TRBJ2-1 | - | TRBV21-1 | TGTGCCAGCAGCAAAGGGGTGGGAGGCAGCCTACCCCCTGAGCAGTTCTTC | CASSKGVGGSLPPEQFF
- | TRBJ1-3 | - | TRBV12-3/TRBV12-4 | TGTGCCAGCAGCGAGAGAGGAAACACCATATATTTT | CASSERGNTIYF
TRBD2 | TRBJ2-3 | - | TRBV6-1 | TGTGCCAGCAGCTTAGCGGGATTACGCACAGATACGCAGTATTTT | CASSLAGLRTDTQYF
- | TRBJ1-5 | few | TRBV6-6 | TGTGCCAGCAGCGCACGTCAGGGAGGTAGTCAGCCCCAGCATTTT | CASSARQGGSQPQHF
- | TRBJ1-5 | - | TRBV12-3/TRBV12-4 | TGTGCCAGCAGTTTCCTTAATCAGCCCCAGCATTTT | CASSFLNQPQHF
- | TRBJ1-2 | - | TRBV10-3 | TGTGCCATCAGTGAGTCGGAGGGGACGGGGAATTATGGCTACACCTTC | CAISESEGTGNYGYTF
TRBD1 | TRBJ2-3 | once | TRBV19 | TGTGCCAGTAGTTTGGACAGGGGGCAGGGCACAGATACGCAGTATTTT | CASSLDRGQGTDTQYF
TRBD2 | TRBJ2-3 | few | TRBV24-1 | TGTGCCACCAGTACCGGCCCGGGGACTAGTATCACAGATACGCAGTATTTT | CATSTGPGTSITDTQYF
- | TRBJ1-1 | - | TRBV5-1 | TGCGCCAGCAGCTTGAGGGGCTGGGGGCAGTTTCCGGGGACGGTGAACACTGAAGCTTTCTTT | CASSLRGWGQFPGTVNTEAFF
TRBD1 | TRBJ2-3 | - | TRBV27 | TGTGCCAGCAGTCCATGGGGGAGGGGACAGGGCTTAGATACGCAGTATTTT | CASSPWGRGQGLDTQYF
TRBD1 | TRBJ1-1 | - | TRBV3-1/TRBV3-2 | TGTGCCAGCAGCCAGACCGGGACAGCTGAAGCTTTCTTT | CASSQTGTAEAFF
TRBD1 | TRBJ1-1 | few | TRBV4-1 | TGCGCCAGCAGCCAGGCCGGACAGGGGGCTTTCGCTGAAGCTTTCTTT | CASSQAGQGAFAEAFF
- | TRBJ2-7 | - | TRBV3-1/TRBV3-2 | TGTGCCAGCAGTCCTGCTTCGGGGGTTAGAAACGAGCAGTACTTC | CASSPASGVRNEQYF
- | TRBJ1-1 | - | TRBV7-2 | TGTGCCAGCAGCTCTCGGGTCTTGAACACTGAAGCTTTCTTT | CASSSRVLNTEAFF
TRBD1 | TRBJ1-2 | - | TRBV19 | TGTGCCAGTAGTCGGTCCGGGACAGGCTCCGTTTTTAACTATGGCTACACCTTC | CASSRSGTGSVFNYGYTF
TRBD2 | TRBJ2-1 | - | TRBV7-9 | TGTGCCAGCAGCCCCCTAGCGGGGGGTGGGTTCTTC | CASSPLAGGGFF
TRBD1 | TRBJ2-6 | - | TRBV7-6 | TGTGCCAGCAGCTTAACAGGGGGAACTGGGGCCAACGTCCTGACTTTC | CASSLTGGTGANVLTF
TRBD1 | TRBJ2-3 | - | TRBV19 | TGTGCCAGTAGTTCACACCGGGACAGGGGAGGCACAGATACGCAGTATTTT | CASSSHRDRGGTDTQYF
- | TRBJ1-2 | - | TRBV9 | TGTGCCAGCAGCGTATCCGGGGGAGGCTACACCTTC | CASSVSGGGYTF
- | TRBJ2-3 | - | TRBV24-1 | TGTGCCACCAGTGTGGGCGGGGGCCTCACAGATACGCAGTATTTT | CATSVGGGLTDTQYF
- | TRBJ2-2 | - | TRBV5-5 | TGTGCCAGCAGCTTGGTCGTATCTAGGGGGTACACCGGGGAGCTGTTTTTT | CASSLVVSRGYTGELFF
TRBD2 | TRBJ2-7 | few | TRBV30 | TGTGCCTGGAAGGTAGCGGGCTACGAGCAGTACTTC | CAWKVAGYEQYF
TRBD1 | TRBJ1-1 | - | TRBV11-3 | TGTGCCAGCAGTTCAGACAGGGCCACTGAAGCTTTCTTT | CASSSDRATEAFF
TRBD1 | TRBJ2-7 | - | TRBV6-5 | TGTGCCAGCACCGGGACAGGGGGAAACGAGCAGTACTTC | CASTGTGGNEQYF
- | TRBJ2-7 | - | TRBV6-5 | - | CASILGTGAFYEQYF
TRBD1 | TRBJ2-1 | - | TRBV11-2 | TGTGCCAGCAGCTTTACCGCCGGGACAGGGACCTACAATGAGCAGTTCTTC | CASSFTAGTGTYNEQFF
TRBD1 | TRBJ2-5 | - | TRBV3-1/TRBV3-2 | TGTGCCAGCAGCCAGGCCTACAGGGGGACCCAGTACTTC | CASSQAYRGTQYF
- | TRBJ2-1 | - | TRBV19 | TGTGCCAGTAGAGGTGGGCCCACCTACAATGAGCAGTTCTTC | CASRGGPTYNEQFF
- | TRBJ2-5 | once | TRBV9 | TGTGCCAGCAGCGTAGGCCAGGCGCAAGAGACCCAGTACTTC | CASSVGQAQETQYF
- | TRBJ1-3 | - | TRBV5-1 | TGCGCCAGCAGCTTGGACACCAGCTCTGGAAACACCATATATTTT | CASSLDTSSGNTIYF
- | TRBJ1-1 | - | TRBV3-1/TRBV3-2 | TGTGCCAGCAGCTACGTGGACGGAGGGACTTTCTTT | CASSYVDGGTFF
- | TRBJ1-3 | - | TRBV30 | TGTGCGGGGAGAAGGCCTGGAAACACCATATATTTT | CAGRRPGNTIYF
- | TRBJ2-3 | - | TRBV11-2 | TGTGCCAGCAGCCCCCCCCAGCGCCTGAGCACAGATACGCAGTATTTT | CASSPPQRLSTDTQYF
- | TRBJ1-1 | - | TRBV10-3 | TGTGCCATCAGTGATGGGGGGGGGAACACTGAAGCTTTCTTT | CAISDGGGNTEAFF
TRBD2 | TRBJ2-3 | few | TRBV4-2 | TGTGCCAGCAGCCAGGAACTAGCGGGGGATAATACGCAGTATTTT | CASSQELAGDNTQYF
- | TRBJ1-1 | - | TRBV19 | TGTGCCAGTAGTATAACCCCGGGGAGAATTCAGGACACTGAAGCTTTCTTT | CASSITPGRIQDTEAFF
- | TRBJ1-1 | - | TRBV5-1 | TGCGCCAGCAGCTTGGCAGTTAACACTGAAGCTTTCTTT | CASSLAVNTEAFF
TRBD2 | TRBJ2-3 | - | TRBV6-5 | TGTGCCAGCCGCCTGCGGGGGGGCACAGATACGCAGTATTTT | CASRLRGGTDTQYF
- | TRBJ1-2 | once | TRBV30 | TGTGCCTGGAGACTAAGCGGGTATGGCTACACCTTC | CAWRLSGYGYTF
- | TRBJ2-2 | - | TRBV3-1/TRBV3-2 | TGTGCCAGCAGCCAGTCTCTGAGGGACACCGGGGAGCTGTTTTTT | CASSQSLRDTGELFF
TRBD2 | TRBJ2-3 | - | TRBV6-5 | TGTGCCAGCACGACTAGCGGGGGGACAGATACGCAGTATTTT | CASTTSGGTDTQYF
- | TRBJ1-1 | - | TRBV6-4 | TGTGCCAGCTTTAATAACAGGAAGAACACTGAAGCTTTCTTT | CASFNNRKNTEAFF
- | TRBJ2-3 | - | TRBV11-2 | TGTGCCAGCAGCTTATCGGCAGGCATCACAGATACGCAGTATTTT | CASSLSAGITDTQYF
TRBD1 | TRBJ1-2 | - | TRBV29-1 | TGCAGCGTCCCTAGACAGGGGCCTAACTATGGCTACACCTTC | CSVPRQGPNYGYTF